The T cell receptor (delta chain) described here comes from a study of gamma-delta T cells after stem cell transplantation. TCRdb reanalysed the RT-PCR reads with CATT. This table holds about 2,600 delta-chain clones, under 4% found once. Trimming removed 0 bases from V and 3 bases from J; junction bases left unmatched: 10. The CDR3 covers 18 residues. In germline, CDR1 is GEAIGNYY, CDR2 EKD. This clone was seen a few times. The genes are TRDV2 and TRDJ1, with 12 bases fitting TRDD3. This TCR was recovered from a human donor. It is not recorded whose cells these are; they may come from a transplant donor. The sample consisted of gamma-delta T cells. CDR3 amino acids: CACDTMSTGGYLSDKLIF. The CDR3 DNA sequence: TGTGCCTGTGACACCATGAGTACTGGGGGATACCTTTCCGATAAACTCATCTTT.